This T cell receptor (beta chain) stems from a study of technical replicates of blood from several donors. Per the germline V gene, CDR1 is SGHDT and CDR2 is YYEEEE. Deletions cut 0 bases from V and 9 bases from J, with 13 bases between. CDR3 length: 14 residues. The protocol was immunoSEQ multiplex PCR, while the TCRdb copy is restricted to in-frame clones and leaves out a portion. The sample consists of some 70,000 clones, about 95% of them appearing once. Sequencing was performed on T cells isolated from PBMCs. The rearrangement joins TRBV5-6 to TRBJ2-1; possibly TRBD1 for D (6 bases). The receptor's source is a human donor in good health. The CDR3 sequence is CASSLEYTGTEQFF. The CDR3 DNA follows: TGTGCCAGCAGCTTGGAGTACACAGGGACTGAGCAGTTCTTC.